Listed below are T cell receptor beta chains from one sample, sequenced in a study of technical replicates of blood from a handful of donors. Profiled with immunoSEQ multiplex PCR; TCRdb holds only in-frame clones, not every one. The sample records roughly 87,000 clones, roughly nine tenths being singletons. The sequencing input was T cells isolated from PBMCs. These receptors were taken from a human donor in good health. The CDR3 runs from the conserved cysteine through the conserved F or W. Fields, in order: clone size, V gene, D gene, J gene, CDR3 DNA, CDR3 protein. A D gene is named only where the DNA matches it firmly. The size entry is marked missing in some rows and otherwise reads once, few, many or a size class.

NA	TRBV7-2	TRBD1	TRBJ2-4	TGTGCCAGCTCACAGGGGGCCAAAAACATTCAGTACTTC	CASSQGAKNIQYF
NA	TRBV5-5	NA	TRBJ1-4	TGTGCCAGCAGCCAGGGTTGGACTAATGAAAAACTGTTTTTT	CASSQGWTNEKLFF
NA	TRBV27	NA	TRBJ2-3	TGTGCCAGCAGTTTATACCCAGGGGGCACAGATACGCAGTATTTT	CASSLYPGGTDTQYF
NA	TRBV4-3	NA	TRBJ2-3	TGCGCCAGCAGCCAAGGGACTGGCACAGATACGCAGTATTTT	CASSQGTGTDTQYF
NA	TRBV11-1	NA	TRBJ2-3	TGTGCCAGCAGCCCGGGGTATAGCACAGATACGCAGTATTTT	CASSPGYSTDTQYF
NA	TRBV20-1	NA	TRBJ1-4	TGCAGTGCTAGAGGAAGTGGGGAGGTGTTTTTT	CSARGSGEVFF
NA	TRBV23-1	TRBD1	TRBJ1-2	TGCGCCAGCACATTTAGGCCCGGGACAGGGCCGAATGGCTACACCTTC	CASTFRPGTGPNGYTF
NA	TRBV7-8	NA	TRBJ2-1	TGTGCCAGCAGCTTAGCCGGGATTTCTTACAATGAGCAGTTCTTC	CASSLAGISYNEQFF
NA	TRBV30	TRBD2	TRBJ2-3	TGTGCCTGGACCAATTGGGGGGGTAATAGCGGGAGTCTAACAGATACGCAGTATTTT	CAWTNWGGNSGSLTDTQYF
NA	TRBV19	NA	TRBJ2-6	TGTGCCAGTAGGCAGACAGCTGGGGCCAACGTCCTGACTTTC	CASRQTAGANVLTF
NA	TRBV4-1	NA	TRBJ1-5	TGCGCCAGCAGCCGGAAGAGCGGGGGACGGGGAACTTATCAGCCCCAGCATTTT	CASSRKSGGRGTYQPQHF
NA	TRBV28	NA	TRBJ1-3	TGTGCCAGCAGCGACAGCGCCGCCATTATCTCTGGAAACACCATATATTTT	CASSDSAAIISGNTIYF
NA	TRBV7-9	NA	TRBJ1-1	TGTGCCAGCAGCCCTCCCAGGGTCACTGAAGCTTTCTTT	CASSPPRVTEAFF
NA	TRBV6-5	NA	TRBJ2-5	TGTGCCAGCAGTTACTCTTCTTGGGGGGAAGAGACCCAGTACTTC	CASSYSSWGEETQYF
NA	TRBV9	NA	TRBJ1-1	TGTGCCAGCAGCCTACAGGGTCACGGCACTGAAGCTTTCTTT	CASSLQGHGTEAFF
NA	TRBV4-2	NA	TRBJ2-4	TGTGCCAGCAGCCAAGTGGCGGAAGCCAAAAACATTCAGTACTTC	CASSQVAEAKNIQYF
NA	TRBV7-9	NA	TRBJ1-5	TGTGCCAGCAGCTTATTATCCGATCAGCCCCAGCATTTT	CASSLLSDQPQHF
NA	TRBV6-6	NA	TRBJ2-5	TGTGCCAGCATGCCGACAGCTAGACAAGAGACCCAGTACTTC	CASMPTARQETQYF
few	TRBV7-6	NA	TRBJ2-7	TGTGCCAGCAGCTTAGAAGGGACTCAAAGCGGGGAGCAGTACTTC	CASSLEGTQSGEQYF
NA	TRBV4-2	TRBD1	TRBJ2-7	TGTGCCAGCAGCCAAGAAGTACTTACCGGGACAGGGGCCTACGAGCAGTACTTC	CASSQEVLTGTGAYEQYF
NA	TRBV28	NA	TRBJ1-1	TGTGCCAGCAGTTACCTAGGGGACTTTCTTAACACTGAAGCTTTCTTT	CASSYLGDFLNTEAFF
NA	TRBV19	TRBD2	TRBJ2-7	TGTGCCAGTGCTGGGACTAGTCTTTACGAGCAGTACTTC	CASAGTSLYEQYF
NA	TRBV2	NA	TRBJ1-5	TGTGCCAGCAGCGACAGAAATCAGCCCCAGCATTTT	CASSDRNQPQHF
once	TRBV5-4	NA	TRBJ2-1	TGTGCCAGCAGCTTGAGCGGAGGGAGCTCCTACAATGAGCAGTTCTTC	CASSLSGGSSYNEQFF
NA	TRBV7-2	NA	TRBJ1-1	TGTGCCAGCAGCTTAGTTCCAGAGAACACTGAAGCTTTCTTT	CASSLVPENTEAFF
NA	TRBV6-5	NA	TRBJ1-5	TGTGCCAGCAGGGGCAAAGGGGGCAATCAGCCCCAGCATTTT	CASRGKGGNQPQHF
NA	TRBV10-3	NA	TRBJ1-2	TGTGCCATCAGTGAGGTTTCAGGGACTGACGGCTACACCTTC	CAISEVSGTDGYTF
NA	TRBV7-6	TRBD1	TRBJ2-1	TGTGCCAGCAGCGAGCAGGGGGACTCCTACAATGAGCAGTTCTTC	CASSEQGDSYNEQFF
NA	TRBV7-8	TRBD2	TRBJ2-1	TGTGCCAGCAGCTATCCTCCTAGCGGGAGCAGGAATGAGCAGTTCTTC	CASSYPPSGSRNEQFF
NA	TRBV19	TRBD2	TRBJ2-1	TGTGCCAGTAGTAGCGGGAGAGTCCACAATGAGCAGTTCTTC	CASSSGRVHNEQFF
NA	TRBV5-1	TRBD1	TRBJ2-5	TGCGCCAGCAGCTTGGGACAGGGTGAGGAGACCCAGTACTTC	CASSLGQGEETQYF
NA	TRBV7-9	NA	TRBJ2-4	TGTGCCAGCAGCTTAGGCTCAGGGGCGCCGTGCTTC	CASSLGSGAPCF